A selection of T cell receptor beta chains follows, all from one sample in a study of beta chain features in type 1 diabetes. Sequenced by immunoSEQ multiplex PCR; TCRdb stores in-frame clones only, minus some. Of 300,000 to 450,000 clones listed, 8.5% to 10% were seen once; the top ten hold about 0.6%. Sequencing used central memory CD4+ T cells from blood. The receptors stem from a man under 40 with type 1 diabetes. Each CDR3 is given with its conserved first and last residue. The D gene is left open where the match is weak. The listing skips clone size in some rows; elsewhere it reads once, few, many or a size class.

abundance	d_gene	v_gene	j_gene	CDR3nt	CDR3aa
few	NA	TRBV27	TRBJ2-7	TGTGCCAGCAGTTCCCCTAGGATGGGCGGTGGAAGGTTCGAGCAGTACTTC	CASSSPRMGGGRFEQYF
many	TRBD2	TRBV5-8	TRBJ2-1	TGTGCCAGCAGCCCTGGGACTAGGGGGAGGGATGAGCAGTTCTTC	CASSPGTRGRDEQFF
few	TRBD2	TRBV30	TRBJ2-1	TGTGCCTGGAGGGCTACTAGCGTCGTTAAGTTCTTC	CAWRATSVVKFF
NA	NA	TRBV18	TRBJ2-7	TGTGCCAGCTCACCAGACAGCAATTCCTACGAGCAGTACTTC	CASSPDSNSYEQYF
NA	NA	TRBV6-5	TRBJ2-7	TGTGCCAGCAGACCCGACGGACTCTCACTCTACGAGCAGTACTTC	CASRPDGLSLYEQYF
few	NA	TRBV11-2	TRBJ2-1	TGTGCCAGCAGCCGTCGCAGCCCTAGGTACAATGAGCAGTTCTTC	CASSRRSPRYNEQFF
few	NA	TRBV14	TRBJ1-2	TGTGCCAGCAGCCGAACATGGGACTATGGCTACACCTTC	CASSRTWDYGYTF
many	NA	TRBV18	TRBJ2-1	TGTGCCAGCTCCTTAGGACTGGCGTCCAGTGAGCAGTTCTTC	CASSLGLASSEQFF
few	NA	TRBV7-2	TRBJ1-5	TGTGCCAGCAGCTCACCATACAGGGAGAAGGCCAGCAATCAGCCCCAGCATTTT	CASSSPYREKASNQPQHF
NA	NA	TRBV4-1	TRBJ2-6	TGCGCCAGCAGCCAAGATGGGGTAGGGGCGAGCTCTGGGGCCAACGTCCTGACTTTC	CASSQDGVGASSGANVLTF
few	NA	TRBV5-4	TRBJ2-3	TGTGCCAGCAGCCAGGGCGGCAGGCTCACAGATACGCAGTATTTT	CASSQGGRLTDTQYF
NA	NA	TRBV7-6	TRBJ1-1	TGTGCCAGCAGCCGGGACAACGTGAACACTGAAGCTTTCTTT	CASSRDNVNTEAFF
NA	NA	TRBV7-9	TRBJ2-1	TGTGCCAGCAGCTTTGATCCGGGGTTAGGCAATGAGCAGTTCTTC	CASSFDPGLGNEQFF
NA	TRBD1	TRBV11-1	TRBJ1-1	TGTGCCAGCAGCGCTGGGACAGGGGGCTTGGCTTTCTTT	CASSAGTGGLAFF
few	NA	TRBV5-4	TRBJ2-7	TGTGCCAGCAGTAAGGGCGGGATAGACTACGAGCAGTACTTC	CASSKGGIDYEQYF
many	NA	TRBV28	TRBJ1-2	TGTGCCAGCAGAAGGGAAGGAGGCTACACCTTC	CASRREGGYTF
NA	NA	TRBV27	TRBJ2-7	TGTGCCAGCAGTTCCACTTGGGCAGGGGAGTACGAGCAGTACTTC	CASSSTWAGEYEQYF
NA	TRBD2	TRBV7-6	TRBJ2-1	TGTGCCAGCAGCGGAAGATCAGGGGGACTAGCGGGAGGTTACAATGAGCAGTTCTTC	CASSGRSGGLAGGYNEQFF
few	NA	TRBV11-2	TRBJ1-2	TGTGCCAGCAGCTCCTTTTGGGGGGCGTTTCCCACCTTC	CASSSFWGAFPTF
NA	NA	TRBV11-1	TRBJ1-5	TGTGCCAGCAGCCCGGACAACAATCAGCCCCAGCATTTT	CASSPDNNQPQHF
NA	NA	TRBV28	TRBJ2-7	TGTGCCAGCAGTTTATTTTACGAGCAGTACTTC	CASSLFYEQYF
NA	NA	TRBV7-9	TRBJ2-3	TGTGCCAGCAGCGAATACACCAGCACAGATACGCAGTATTTT	CASSEYTSTDTQYF
many	NA	TRBV2	TRBJ2-1	TGTGCCAGCAGTCGAGCGGCCCCGGGTGAGCAGTTCTTC	CASSRAAPGEQFF
NA	NA	TRBV28	TRBJ1-5	TGTGCCAGCAGTTTGATTTGGGGCTTTGGTCAGCCCCAGCATTTT	CASSLIWGFGQPQHF
NA	TRBD1	TRBV4-3	TRBJ2-2	TGCGCCAGCAGCCAACCGGGACAGGGGACCGCCGGGGAGCTGTTTTTT	CASSQPGQGTAGELFF
NA	TRBD2	TRBV7-8	TRBJ2-3	TGTGCCAGCAGCCCGGGACTAGTAACAGATACGCAGTATTTT	CASSPGLVTDTQYF
NA	NA	TRBV4-1	TRBJ2-1	TGCGCCAGCAGCCCGTACCCTAGCTCGGAGAGCTCCTACAATGAGCAGTTCTTC	CASSPYPSSESSYNEQFF
many	TRBD2	TRBV19	TRBJ2-7	TGTGCCAGTAGTATTGGACTAGCCGCCCTTGGCGAGCAGTACTTC	CASSIGLAALGEQYF
NA	TRBD1	TRBV7-2	TRBJ1-4	TGTGCCAGCAGCTCCGACAGGGGAGGTGAAAAACTGTTTTTT	CASSSDRGGEKLFF
many	TRBD2	TRBV14	TRBJ2-1	TGTGCCAGCAGCCATCTTCTAGCGGGAGTTATCAATGAGCAGTTCTTC	CASSHLLAGVINEQFF
few	TRBD1	TRBV7-2	TRBJ2-7	TGTGCCAGCAGCTTCGTGGACAGGTTTGACTACGAGCAGTACTTC	CASSFVDRFDYEQYF
NA	NA	TRBV7-2	TRBJ2-5	TGCGCCAGCAGCCATCAATCGGACAGTCAAGAGACCCAGTACTTC	CASSHQSDSQETQYF
NA	NA	TRBV5-1	TRBJ1-1	TGCGCCAGCAGCTCTCAGGGAGGAGACACTGAAGCTTTCTTT	CASSSQGGDTEAFF
many	NA	TRBV4-2	TRBJ1-4	TGTGCCAGCAGCCAAGATCACAGGGATGGCGAAAAACTGTTTTTT	CASSQDHRDGEKLFF
NA	TRBD1	TRBV28	TRBJ2-1	TGTGCCAGCAGTTCTATGTCAGGGGGTAAAAGCTCCTACAATGAGCAGTTCTTC	CASSSMSGGKSSYNEQFF
few	NA	TRBV29-1	TRBJ2-3	TGCAGCGTTGTAGCGGAGGCGGGAAGCACAGATACGCAGTATTTT	CSVVAEAGSTDTQYF
few	NA	TRBV4-2	TRBJ1-1	TGTGCCAGCAGCTACCTATCTGAAGCTTTCTTT	CASSYLSEAFF
NA	NA	TRBV7-2	TRBJ2-6	TGCGCCAGCAGCCAAGATATGGCTGCGTCTGGGGCCAACGTCCTGACTTTC	CASSQDMAASGANVLTF
NA	TRBD1	TRBV28	TRBJ2-7	TGTGCCAGCAACGGACAGGGGACCGAGCAGTACTTC	CASNGQGTEQYF
NA	TRBD2	TRBV27	TRBJ2-1	TGTGCCAGCAGGGGACTAGCGGGGGCCTACAATGAGCAGTTCTTC	CASRGLAGAYNEQFF
few	NA	TRBV7-9	TRBJ1-4	TGTGCCAGCAGCCGACAGGATTTGACTAATGAAAAACTGTTTTTT	CASSRQDLTNEKLFF
few	NA	TRBV28	TRBJ2-2	TGTGCCAGCAGTTTAGAGAGAGAGCTGTTTTTT	CASSLERELFF
NA	TRBD2	TRBV15	TRBJ2-7	TGTGCCACCAGCAGAGGCGGGAGCCCGACCTACGAGCAGTACTTC	CATSRGGSPTYEQYF
NA	TRBD1	TRBV14	TRBJ1-2	TGTGCCAGCAGCCCCAGGACAGGGGGTTATGGCTACACCTTC	CASSPRTGGYGYTF
NA	TRBD1	TRBV19	TRBJ2-1	TGTGCCAGTAGTATAAAGAGGGCAGGGGGCGTTGGGTACAATGAGCAGTTCTTC	CASSIKRAGGVGYNEQFF
few	NA	TRBV5-1	TRBJ2-7	TGCGCCAGCAGCCGGACGTCACCGTCCTACGAGCAGTACTTC	CASSRTSPSYEQYF
once	TRBD1	TRBV6-5	TRBJ1-1	TGTGCCAGCAGTCCCCGGGACAGGGGTGAGGCTTTCTTT	CASSPRDRGEAFF
NA	NA	TRBV7-2	TRBJ2-5	TGTGCCAGCAGCTTACAGGGGGGCGAGGAGACCCAGTACTTC	CASSLQGGEETQYF
few	NA	TRBV7-9	TRBJ1-2	TGTGCCAGCAGCTTAGAGTCCCGGGGCGGCTATGGCTACACCTTC	CASSLESRGGYGYTF
few	NA	TRBV18	TRBJ2-6	TGTGCCAGCTCACCACAGGGCACCGGGGCCAACGTCCTGACTTTC	CASSPQGTGANVLTF
few	NA	TRBV27	TRBJ2-1	TGTGCCAGCAGTTTATCGATCAGCGGATCCTACAATGAGCAGTTCTTC	CASSLSISGSYNEQFF
many	TRBD2	TRBV9	TRBJ2-3	TGTGCCAGCAGCGTAGTGAAGGGAGGGACCGGGCGAGATACGCAGTATTTT	CASSVVKGGTGRDTQYF
NA	NA	TRBV9	TRBJ1-3	TGTGCCAGCAGCTTCCGGGGCTCTGGAAACACCATATATTTT	CASSFRGSGNTIYF
NA	NA	TRBV30	TRBJ2-5	TGTGCCTGGAGTGGGGGCGGCGAGACCCAGTACTTC	CAWSGGGETQYF
NA	NA	TRBV7-8	TRBJ2-2	TGTGCCAGCAGCCCTGGAACAGGGAGTGTCGGGGAGCTGTTTTTT	CASSPGTGSVGELFF